These T cell receptor beta chains were read from a single sample in a study of CD8 T cells in ankylosing spondylitis. Each CDR3 protein gets one entry after TCRdb re-called the 5' RACE reads with MiXCR. Here the sample spans about 24,000 distinct CDR3 sequences, roughly 13% being singletons. Input material: blood. The receptors come from a male donor with ankylosing spondylitis or in good health (not recorded which). Both conserved end residues are part of each CDR3. The D gene is left open where the match is weak. Expanded clones get a size class; other rows say once, few or many, or leave the size out.

J gene,V gene,clone size,D gene,CDR3 DNA,CDR3 protein
TRBJ2-1,TRBV2,many,TRBD2,TGTGCCAGTTTGGGACTAGCGGGTCTCTACAATGAGCAGTTCTTC,CASLGLAGLYNEQFF
TRBJ2-1,TRBV5-6,-,-,TGTGCCAGCAGCTTGGGTCCCGACAATGAGCAGTTCTTC,CASSLGPDNEQFF
TRBJ1-3,TRBV4-2,many,-,TGTGCCAGCAGCCTTAAGGACCGGATCTCTGGAAACACCATATATTTT,CASSLKDRISGNTIYF
TRBJ2-5,TRBV9,many,-,TGTGCCAGCAGCCCTCACTGGGGGGTGGAGACCCAGTACTTC,CASSPHWGVETQYF
TRBJ2-3,TRBV20-1,-,TRBD2,TGCAGTGCTCTAGCGGGGGAACTCACAGATACGCAGTATTTT,CSALAGELTDTQYF
TRBJ2-2,TRBV5-1,-,-,TGCGCCAGCAGCTCAGCGGGACAAAGCACCGGGGAGCTGTTTTTT,CASSSAGQSTGELFF
TRBJ1-1,TRBV20-1,-,-,TGCAGTGCTAGACAGGGAAACACTGAAGCTTTCTTT,CSARQGNTEAFF
TRBJ2-1,TRBV20-1,few,-,TGCAGTGCTAGACTAGACGATGAGCAGTTCTTC,CSARLDDEQFF
TRBJ2-3,TRBV7-2,many,TRBD2,TGTGCCAGCAGCGAACCAGGGACTAGCGGCGACCTTCGCACAGATACGCAGTATTTT,CASSEPGTSGDLRTDTQYF
TRBJ2-7,TRBV27,-,TRBD2,TGTGCCAGCAGTTTAAGCGGGGTTACCTACGAGCAGTACTTC,CASSLSGVTYEQYF
TRBJ2-3,TRBV21-1,many,-,TGTGCCAGCAGCCCAGGGCGTGACAGCACAGATACGCAGTATTTT,CASSPGRDSTDTQYF
TRBJ2-2,TRBV12-3/TRBV12-4,-,-,TGTGCCAGCAGTTTGGGTCAGGGCGCGAGGTCCGGGGAGCTGTTTTTT,CASSLGQGARSGELFF
TRBJ2-7,TRBV7-6,few,TRBD1,TGTGCCAGCAGCCGGGGACCGGGACAGAGTTCCTACGAGCAGTACTTC,CASSRGPGQSSYEQYF
TRBJ2-5,TRBV28,-,TRBD1,TGTGCCAGCAGTTCCCTCGACAGGGGGCAGAGGGAGACCCAGTACTTC,CASSSLDRGQRETQYF
TRBJ1-1,TRBV19,many,-,TGTGCCAGTAGTGTCCGACAGAGTGAAGCTTTCTTT,CASSVRQSEAFF
TRBJ2-3,TRBV5-1,few,TRBD2,TGCGCCAGCAAGGAGACTAGCCTGGGATCAGATACGCAGTATTTT,CASKETSLGSDTQYF
TRBJ2-1,TRBV6-4,many,-,TGTGCCAGCAGCCCCATGGGGTTTCTTTACAATGAGCAGTTCTTC,CASSPMGFLYNEQFF
TRBJ2-1,TRBV7-1,-,-,TGTGCCAGCAGCCCTAGCTCTGACGGATGGAAGTTCTTC,CASSPSSDGWKFF
TRBJ1-1,TRBV12-3/TRBV12-4,many,TRBD1,TGTGCCAGCAGCCCGAGGGGGCGGGGTACGAACACTGAAGCTTTCTTT,CASSPRGRGTNTEAFF
TRBJ2-2,TRBV4-1,-,-,TGCGCCAGCAGCCAAGACAACGGGGCCGGGGAGCTGTTTTTT,CASSQDNGAGELFF
TRBJ2-1,TRBV28,few,-,TGTGCCAGCAGTTTAGCGGGGGCGTCGAAATGGGAGCAGTTCTTC,CASSLAGASKWEQFF
TRBJ2-3,TRBV29-1,-,TRBD1,TGCAGCGTTGAAGATCCGGGCAGGGGGCCAGATACGCAGTATTTT,CSVEDPGRGPDTQYF
TRBJ1-1,TRBV6-2/TRBV6-3,many,TRBD1,TGTGCCAGCATCAACGACAGGGCTAGCTCTGAAGCTTTCTTT,CASINDRASSEAFF
TRBJ2-1,TRBV7-3,many,TRBD2,TGTGCCAGCAGCTGGCTAGCGGATCCCTACAATGAGCAGTTCTTC,CASSWLADPYNEQFF
TRBJ1-1,TRBV11-2,-,TRBD1,TGTGCCAGCAGCACCCCTCGACAGGGGTTGAACACTGAAGCTTTCTTT,CASSTPRQGLNTEAFF
TRBJ2-3,TRBV20-1,few,-,TGCAGTGGCCTTATAGAGGATACGCAGTATTTT,CSGLIEDTQYF
TRBJ2-2,TRBV29-1,many,-,TGCAGCGTTGCGGCCGGGCTCACCGGGGAGCTGTTTTTT,CSVAAGLTGELFF
TRBJ2-5,TRBV6-6,-,-,TGTGCCAGCAGTAGGGGAGGAACCCAGTACTTC,CASSRGGTQYF
TRBJ2-1,TRBV7-7,-,TRBD2,TGTGCTAGCAGCTTAAGCGGGGGGGATGAGCAGTTCTTC,CASSLSGGDEQFF
TRBJ2-1,TRBV5-1,many,TRBD1,TGCGCCAGCCTCATCCGTCCGGGACAGGGCCGGGATGAGCAGTTCTTC,CASLIRPGQGRDEQFF
TRBJ2-2,TRBV2,-,TRBD2,TGTGCCAGCCGGACTAGCGGCCTCACCGGGGAGCTGTTTTTT,CASRTSGLTGELFF
TRBJ2-3,TRBV2,-,-,TGTGCCAGCAATTCCAGGCTAACAGATACGCAGTATTTT,CASNSRLTDTQYF
TRBJ2-1,TRBV1,medium-sized,-,TGCACCAGCAGCCAACCTAGCGCACTTCCCGGCCTAAATGAGCAGTTCTTC,CTSSQPSALPGLNEQFF
TRBJ2-1,TRBV29-1,many,TRBD2,TGCAGCGTCGAGGGGCCGGGAGGGTCGAATGAGCAGTTCTTC,CSVEGPGGSNEQFF
TRBJ1-2,TRBV18,-,-,TGTGCCAGCTCACCCGGGGGCCCTAACTATGGCTACACCTTC,CASSPGGPNYGYTF
TRBJ2-1,TRBV7-8,few,-,TGTGCCAGCAGGAATAGCAATGAGCAGTTCTTC,CASRNSNEQFF
TRBJ2-1,TRBV28,many,-,TGTGCCAGCAGTTTGTCCGACAGGAGGGGAGTAGGCAATGAGCAGTTCTTC,CASSLSDRRGVGNEQFF
TRBJ2-1,TRBV20-1,-,TRBD1,TGCAGTGTTGCGGGACAGGGTGTGTATGAGCAGTTCTTC,CSVAGQGVYEQFF
TRBJ2-7,TRBV5-5,many,-,TGTGCCAGCAGCTTGGCAGGGAGCACTTCCTACGAGCAGTACTTC,CASSLAGSTSYEQYF
TRBJ2-3,TRBV7-2,many,-,TGTGCCAGCAGCTGGACAGACGGAAGGGGTACGCAGTATTTT,CASSWTDGRGTQYF
TRBJ2-1,TRBV10-3,many,TRBD1,TGTGCCATCAGTGAGGGACAGGGACCCAACAATGAGCAGTTCTTC,CAISEGQGPNNEQFF
TRBJ1-1,TRBV12-3/TRBV12-4,many,-,TGTGCCAGCAGGGCAGGACAAAACACTGAAGCTTTCTTT,CASRAGQNTEAFF
TRBJ2-1,TRBV4-2,-,-,TGTGCCAGCAGCCCCCAGGGAACTCAGCTCTCCAATGAGCAGTTCTTC,CASSPQGTQLSNEQFF
TRBJ2-2,TRBV7-2,many,-,TGTGCCAGCAGCGATAATTACGGGGAGCTGTTTTTT,CASSDNYGELFF
TRBJ1-5,TRBV7-2,few,-,TGTGCCAGCACCTCACGGTCAGGGAATCAGCCCCAGCATTTT,CASTSRSGNQPQHF
TRBJ2-5,TRBV3-1,few,-,TGTGCCAGCAGCCAAAGAAGTTTCCAAGAGACCCAGTACTTC,CASSQRSFQETQYF
TRBJ2-1,TRBV15,many,-,TGTGCCACCAGCAGAGTCATACGAGTTGATGAGCAGTTCTTC,CATSRVIRVDEQFF
TRBJ1-6,TRBV6-5,many,TRBD1,TGTGCCAGCAAAGGGGGCGCATGGTCACCCCTCCACTTT,CASKGGAWSPLHF
TRBJ2-2,TRBV5-1,-,-,TGCGCCAACAGCGGCGGCGCTAGTCAAACCGGGGAGCTGTTTTTT,CANSGGASQTGELFF
TRBJ2-2,TRBV19,-,TRBD1,TGTGCCAGTAGTACCAGGACAGGGGACGGGGAGCTGTTTTTT,CASSTRTGDGELFF
TRBJ1-2,TRBV7-2,many,-,TGTGCCAGCAGTTTACAGGGCGCTAACTATGGCTACACCTTC,CASSLQGANYGYTF
TRBJ2-1,TRBV14,few,TRBD2,TGTGCCAGCAGCGTTTGGACTAGCGGGAGGGGATACAATGAGCAGTTCTTC,CASSVWTSGRGYNEQFF
TRBJ2-3,TRBV5-1,few,-,TGCGCCAGCAGCTTGGAGGTGGAGGATCTCACAGATACGCAGTATTTT,CASSLEVEDLTDTQYF